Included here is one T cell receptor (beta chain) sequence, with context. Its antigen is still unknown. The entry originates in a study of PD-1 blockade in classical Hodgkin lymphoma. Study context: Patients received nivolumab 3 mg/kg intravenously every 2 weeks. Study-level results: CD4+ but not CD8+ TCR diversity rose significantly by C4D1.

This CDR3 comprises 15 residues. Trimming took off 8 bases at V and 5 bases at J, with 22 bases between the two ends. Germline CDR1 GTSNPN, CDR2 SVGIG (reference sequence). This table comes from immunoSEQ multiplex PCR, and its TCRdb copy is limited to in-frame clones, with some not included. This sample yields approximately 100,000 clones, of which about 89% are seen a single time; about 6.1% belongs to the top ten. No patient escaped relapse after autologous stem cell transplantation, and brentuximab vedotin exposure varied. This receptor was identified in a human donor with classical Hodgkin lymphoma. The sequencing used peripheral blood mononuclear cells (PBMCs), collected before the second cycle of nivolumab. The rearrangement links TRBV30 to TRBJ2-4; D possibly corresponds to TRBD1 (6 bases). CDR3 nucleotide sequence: TGTGCCCTATCCGGGACACGGAAAATGGAAAACATTCAGTACTTC. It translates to CALSGTRKMENIQYF.